Below are 19 T cell receptor beta chains sequenced from a single sample in a study of cytomegalovirus exposure and HLA in healthy donors. PCR employed 60 Vbeta and 13 Jbeta primers. Clones were sequenced by immunoSEQ multiplex PCR, and TCRdb holds only the in-frame ones, with some missing. The sample lists about 96,000 clones; 79% were seen once. The sample taken for sequencing was PBMCs. The origin of the receptors is a man aged 25-40 years in good health and CMV-seronegative.

V usage is TRBV5-6 and J usage is TRBJ1-5; D not resolved. The V gene's germline CDR1 is SGHDT and CDR2 YYEEEE. V lost 1 base and J lost 0, with 14 bases in between. The CDR3 is made up of 17 amino acids. Written as DNA, the CDR3 is TGTGCCAGCAGCTTGTCGGCGGTGAGTTATAGCAATCAGCCCCAGCATTTT. Protein sequence: CASSLSAVSYSNQPQHF.

V and J are TRBV6-6 and TRBJ2-1; a weak D match, TRBD2 (6 bases). The CDR3 has 14 amino acids. Trimming shortened V by 5 bases and J by 10 bases, and 18 bases separated the two germline ends. Per germline, CDR1 MNHNY and CDR2 SVGAGI (reference sequence). CDR3 sequence reads: CASSRDWGNEEQFF. Here the CDR3 DNA reads TGTGCCAGCAGTCGGGACTGGGGAAATGAGGAGCAGTTCTTC.

The chain uses TRBV15 and TRBJ2-2; D call uncertain. V lost 0 bases to trimming and J lost 0 bases, with 5 bases between them. CDR3 size: 15 residues. From germline, CDR1 is LNHNV and CDR2 YYDKDF (reference sequence). CDR3 in amino acids: CATSRDSANTGELFF. As DNA, the CDR3 is TGTGCCACCAGCAGAGACAGTGCGAACACCGGGGAGCTGTTTTTT.

The V and J genes are TRBV18 and TRBJ2-1, with TRBD2 matching 8 bases. Looked up from germline, CDR1 is KGHSH and CDR2 is LQKENI. The length of the CDR3 is 16 residues. J lost 3 bases, V lost 3 bases, and 7 bases had no gene match. CDR3 loop: CASSPLGGGHYNEQFF. DNA for the CDR3: TGTGCCAGCTCACCGCTCGGGGGGGGTCACTACAATGAGCAGTTCTTC.

CDR3 loop: CASSPGTTGFYGYTF. In DNA form, the CDR3 reads TGTGCCAGCTCACCCGGAACGACAGGGTTTTATGGCTACACCTTC. V gene TRBV18 combines with J gene TRBJ1-2; 7 nucleotides align to TRBD1. The CDR3 is made up of 15 amino acids. Germline V lookup: CDR1 KGHSH, CDR2 LQKENI. The V and J ends lost 3 bases and 5 bases, in that order; junction bases with no gene match: 9. The full variable domain, with the rest looked up from reference TRBV18 and TRBJ1-2, is NAGVMQNPRHLVRRRGQEARLRCSPMKGHSHVYWYRQLPEEGLKFMVYLQKENIIDESGMPKERFSAEFPKEGPSILRIQQVVRGDSAAYFCASSPGTTGFYGYTFGSGTRLTVV.

The chain couples TRBV25-1 to TRBJ2-2; 10 nucleotides agree with TRBD1. The V gene end was trimmed by 7 bases and the J gene end by 0 bases; junction bases not matched to a gene: 8. The germline V gene has CDR1 MGHDK and CDR2 SYGVNS. This CDR3 contains 17 residues. CDR3 coding DNA: TGTGCCAGCACCAGACAGGGGGCGTTAACGAACACCGGGGAGCTGTTTTTT. Its translation: CASTRQGALTNTGELFF.

This rearrangement joins TRBV27 to TRBJ1-2; TRBD1 agrees at 7 bases. This CDR3 spans 12 amino acids. Germline CDR1 reads MNHEY; CDR2 reads SMNVEV (reference sequence). The V segment lost 8 bases and the J segment 3 bases; nucleotides outside the gene matches: 3. The CDR3 DNA is TGTGCCAGCCTTGACAGGGACTATGGCTACACCTTC. Translated, it gives CASLDRDYGYTF.

The chain joins TRBV10-1 to TRBJ1-2; D uncertain. This CDR3 is 15 amino acids long. V lost 2 bases and J 2 bases, leaving 12 bases between the germline ends. Germline CDR1 WNHNN, CDR2 SYGVQD (reference sequence). CDR3 sequence: CASSEGEDLNYGYTF. CDR3 nucleotide sequence: TGCGCCAGCAGTGAGGGCGAGGATCTCAACTATGGCTACACCTTC.

As regards this clone: Relative to the germline gene, one junction end is altered; a read error may explain this. V is TRBV5-1 and J is TRBJ1-1; D not resolved. Germline V lookup: CDR1 SGHRS, CDR2 YFSETQ. This CDR3 spans 11 amino acids. CDR3 in amino acids: CASSFDTEASF. CDR3 in DNA: TGCGCCAGCAGCTTCGACACTGAAGCTTCCTTT. The full variable domain, rest sourced from reference TRBV5-1 and TRBJ1-1, is KAGVTQTPRYLIKTRGQQVTLSCSPISGHRSVSWYQQTPGQGLQFLFEYFSETQRNKGNFPGRFSGRQFSNSRSEMNVSTLELGDSALYLCASSFDTEASFGQGTRLTVV.

The V call is TRBV20-1, the J call TRBJ2-7; no firm D call. Trimming left V 3 bases short and J 3 bases short, with 6 bases between. Per germline, CDR1 DFQATT and CDR2 SNEGSKA (reference sequence). The CDR3 contains 11 residues. CDR3 amino acids: CSASDIYEQYF. DNA for the CDR3: TGCAGTGCTAGCGACATCTACGAGCAGTACTTC.

This clone appeared once. The chain recombines TRBV29-1 with TRBJ2-7; 7 bases line up with TRBD1. The V and J ends lost 4 bases and 3 bases, in that order; junction bases with no gene match: 6. The germline gives CDR1 SQVTM, CDR2 ANQGSEA. The CDR3 runs 13 residues. In DNA, the CDR3 is TGCAGCGTTGTCGTAGGGGGCGACTACGAGCAGTACTTC. Amino acid sequence: CSVVVGGDYEQYF.

The V call is TRBV7-9, the J call TRBJ1-6, with D possibly TRBD1 on 5 matching bases. V shed 3 bases and J shed 9 bases, with 15 bases lying between them. In germline, CDR1 is SEHNR, CDR2 FQNEAQ (reference sequence). The CDR3 sequence is 15 residues long. The CDR3 DNA is TGTGCCAGCAGCTTTGGGCAGGGTGAGGTTTCACCCCTCCACTTT. Translating gives CASSFGQGEVSPLHF.

This chain's CDR3 is CASSYWGTSTDTQYF. The CDR3, as DNA: TGTGCCAGCAGTTACTGGGGGACTAGCACAGATACGCAGTATTTT. J is TRBJ2-3 and V is TRBV6-5, with a tentative D call TRBD2 (6 bases). This CDR3 has 15 amino acids. V lost 1 base, J lost 0 bases, and 8 bases lay in between. The V gene's germline CDR1 is MNHEY and CDR2 SVGAGI.

In this sample, this clone turned up a few times. This chain joins TRBV4-1 and TRBJ2-3; 7 bases line up with TRBD2. This CDR3 region has 17 residues. Germline CDR1 is MGHRA and CDR2 is YSYEKL. The trim removed 4 bases at V and 2 bases at J, leaving 12 bases unmatched. CDR3 residues: CASSLHGRGRYTDTQYF. The CDR3 nucleotides read TGCGCCAGCAGCCTCCATGGGCGGGGGAGGTACACAGATACGCAGTATTTT.

The chain combines TRBV6-1 with TRBJ1-3; tentatively, D is TRBD1 (5 bases). The V and J ends lost 2 bases and 0 bases respectively, with 14 bases between them. The CDR3 has 17 residues. The germline CDR1 and CDR2 sequences are MNHNS and SASEGT. The CDR3 loop is CASSELNRISSGNTIYF. CDR3 bases: TGTGCCAGCAGTGAATTGAACAGGATTAGCTCTGGAAACACCATATATTTT.

This chain links TRBV12-5 with TRBJ1-5, with D unresolved. Germline CDR1 reads LGHNT; CDR2 reads FRNRAP. The CDR3 has 12 amino acids. Trimming left V 6 bases short and J 3 bases short, with 6 bases between. The DNA for the CDR3 is TGTGCTAGTGGGGAGGACAATCAGCCCCAGCATTTT. Translating gives CASGEDNQPQHF.

The chain recombines TRBV5-4 with TRBJ2-1, with D tentatively TRBD1 (6 bases). Trimming shortened V by 2 bases and J by 3 bases, and 12 bases separated the two germline ends. Germline V gene lookup returns CDR1 SGHNT and CDR2 YYREEE (reference sequence). The CDR3 loop spans 15 amino acids. In DNA form, the CDR3 reads TGTGCCAGCAGCTTTGGGGGCCCGAGCTACAATGAGCAGTTCTTC. This translates into CASSFGGPSYNEQFF.

The chain employs TRBV10-3 and TRBJ2-5, with TRBD2 identical over 7 bases. The germline CDR1 and CDR2 sequences are ENHRY and SYGVKD. CDR3 length equals 14 residues. J was trimmed by 5 bases and V by 2 bases; bases with no gene match: 5. Here the CDR3 reads CAISEGGGRETQYF. CDR3 bases: TGTGCCATCAGTGAGGGGGGAGGGCGTGAGACCCAGTACTTC.

This CDR3 reads CASSGGGGLDFKGTEAFF. The CDR3 nucleotides read TGTGCCAGCAGTGGTGGCGGGGGGCTCGATTTTAAGGGCACTGAAGCTTTCTTT. The chain is built from TRBV6-1 and TRBJ1-1; D possibly corresponds to TRBD1 (6 bases). Germline CDR1 and CDR2: MNHNS and SASEGT. The CDR3 contains 18 residues. Trimming took off 4 bases at V and 4 bases at J, with 25 bases between the two ends.